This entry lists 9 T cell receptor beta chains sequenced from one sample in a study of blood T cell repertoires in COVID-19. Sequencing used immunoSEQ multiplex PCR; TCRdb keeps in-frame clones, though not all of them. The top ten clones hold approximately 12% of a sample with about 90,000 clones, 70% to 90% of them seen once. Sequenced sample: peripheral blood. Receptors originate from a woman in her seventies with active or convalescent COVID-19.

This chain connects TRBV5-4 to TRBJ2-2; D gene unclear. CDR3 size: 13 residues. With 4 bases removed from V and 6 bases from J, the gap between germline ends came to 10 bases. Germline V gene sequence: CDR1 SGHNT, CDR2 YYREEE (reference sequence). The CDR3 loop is CASSPKNPGELFF. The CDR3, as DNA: TGTGCCAGCAGCCCAAAAAATCCCGGGGAGCTGTTTTTT.

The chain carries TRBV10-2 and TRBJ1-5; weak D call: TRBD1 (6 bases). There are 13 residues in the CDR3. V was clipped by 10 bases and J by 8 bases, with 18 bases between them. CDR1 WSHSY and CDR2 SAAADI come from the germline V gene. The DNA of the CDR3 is TGCGCCACAACGACAGGCAGGTCTGAGCCCCAGCATTTT. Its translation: CATTTGRSEPQHF.

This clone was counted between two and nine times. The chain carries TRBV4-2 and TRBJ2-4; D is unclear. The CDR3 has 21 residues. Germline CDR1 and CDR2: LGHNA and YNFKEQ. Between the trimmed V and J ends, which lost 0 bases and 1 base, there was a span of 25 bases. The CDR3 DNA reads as TGTGCCAGCAGCCAAGATTATCCCCTAACCTTCGTTACTCGGGCCAAAAACATTCAGTACTTC. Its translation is CASSQDYPLTFVTRAKNIQYF.

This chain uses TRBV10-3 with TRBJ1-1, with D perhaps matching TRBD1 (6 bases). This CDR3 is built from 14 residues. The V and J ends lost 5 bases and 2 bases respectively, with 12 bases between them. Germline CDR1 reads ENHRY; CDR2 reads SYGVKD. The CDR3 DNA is TGTGCCATCAGTCCTCAGGGGATTAACACTGAAGCTTTCTTT. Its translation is CAISPQGINTEAFF.

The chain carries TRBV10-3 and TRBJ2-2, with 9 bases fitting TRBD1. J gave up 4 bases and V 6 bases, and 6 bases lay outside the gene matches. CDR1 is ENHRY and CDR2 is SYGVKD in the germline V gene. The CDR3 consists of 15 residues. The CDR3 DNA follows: TGTGCCATCAGCCCAGGACAGGGGCTCACCGGGGAGCTGTTTTTT. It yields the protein CAISPGQGLTGELFF.

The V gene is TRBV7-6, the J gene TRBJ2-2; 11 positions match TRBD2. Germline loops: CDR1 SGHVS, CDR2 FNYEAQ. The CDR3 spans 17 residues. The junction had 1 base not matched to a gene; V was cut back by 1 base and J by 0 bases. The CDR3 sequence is CASSLVAGGTNTGELFF. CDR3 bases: TGTGCCAGCAGCTTAGTAGCGGGGGGGACGAACACCGGGGAGCTGTTTTTT.

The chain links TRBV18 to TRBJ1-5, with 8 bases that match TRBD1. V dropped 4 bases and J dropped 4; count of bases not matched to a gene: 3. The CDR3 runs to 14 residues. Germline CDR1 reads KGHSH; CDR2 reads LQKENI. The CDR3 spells CASSLDRGNQPQHF. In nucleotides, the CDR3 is TGTGCCAGCTCACTTGACAGGGGAAATCAGCCCCAGCATTTT.

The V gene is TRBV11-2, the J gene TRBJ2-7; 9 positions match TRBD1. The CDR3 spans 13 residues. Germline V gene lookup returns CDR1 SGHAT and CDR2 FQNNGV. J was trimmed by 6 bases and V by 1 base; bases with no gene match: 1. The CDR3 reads CASSLVGQGEQYF. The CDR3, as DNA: TGTGCCAGCAGCTTAGTGGGACAGGGCGAGCAGTACTTC.

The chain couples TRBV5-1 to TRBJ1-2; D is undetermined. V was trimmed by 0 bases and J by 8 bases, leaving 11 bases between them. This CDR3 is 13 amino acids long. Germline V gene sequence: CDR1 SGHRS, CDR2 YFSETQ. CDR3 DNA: TGCGCCAGCAGCTTGGTTGGTGATGAGGGCTACACCTTC. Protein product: CASSLVGDEGYTF. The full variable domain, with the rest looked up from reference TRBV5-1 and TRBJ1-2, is KAGVTQTPRYLIKTRGQQVTLSCSPISGHRSVSWYQQTPGQGLQFLFEYFSETQRNKGNFPGRFSGRQFSNSRSEMNVSTLELGDSALYLCASSLVGDEGYTFGSGTRLTVV.